The rows below give T cell receptor beta chains drawn from one sample of a study of blood T cell repertoires in COVID-19. This table comes from immunoSEQ multiplex PCR, and its TCRdb copy is limited to in-frame clones, with some not included. Of around 100,000 clones in the sample, about 80% were seen once. Sequenced material: peripheral blood. Receptors originate from a woman in her 70s with acute or convalescent COVID-19. Each CDR3 is given with its conserved first and last residue. Fields, in order: clone size, V gene, D gene, J gene, CDR3 protein, CDR3 DNA. A D gene is named only where the DNA matches it firmly. Expanded clones are given a class, and other clones once, few, many or no size at all.

>once|TRBV11-2|NA|TRBJ1-2
CASSPSGTWDGTYGYTF
TGTGCCAGCAGCCCCTCCGGGACATGGGATGGGACCTATGGCTACACCTTC
>NA|TRBV7-2|NA|TRBJ2-2
CASSLGLLNTGELFF
TGTGCCAGCAGTTTAGGACTACTTAACACCGGGGAGCTGTTTTTT
>NA|TRBV7-2|TRBD2|TRBJ2-5
CASSLRTSGGMETQYF
TGTGCCAGCAGCCTCCGGACTAGCGGGGGGATGGAGACCCAGTACTTC
>few|TRBV27|TRBD1|TRBJ1-5
CASSLTRTGFQPQHF
TGTGCCAGCAGTTTGACCCGGACAGGGTTTCAGCCCCAGCATTTT
>NA|TRBV7-2|TRBD2|TRBJ2-1
CASSLGTSAAHEQFF
TGTGCCAGCAGCCTCGGGACTAGCGCGGCCCATGAGCAGTTCTTC
>NA|TRBV14|NA|TRBJ1-1
CASSQENMATEAFF
TGTGCCAGCAGCCAAGAGAATATGGCCACTGAAGCTTTCTTT
>NA|TRBV5-1|TRBD2|TRBJ2-3
CASSFGLAADTQYF
TGCGCCAGCAGCTTTGGACTAGCCGCAGATACGCAGTATTTT
>NA|TRBV6-1|TRBD1|TRBJ2-5
CASSEARKGARETQYF
TGTGCCAGCAGTGAAGCGAGAAAGGGGGCGCGGGAGACCCAGTACTTC
>NA|TRBV9|TRBD2|TRBJ2-1
CASSVGGLAGGYRNNEQFF
TGTGCCAGCAGCGTAGGAGGACTAGCGGGGGGTTACCGTAACAATGAGCAGTTCTTC
>NA|TRBV5-5|TRBD1|TRBJ1-1
CASSLGQGARGTEAFF
TGTGCCAGCAGCCTAGGACAGGGGGCGCGGGGCACTGAAGCTTTCTTT
>NA|TRBV4-3|TRBD2|TRBJ2-2
CASSHKNSGAANTGELFF
TGCGCCAGCAGCCATAAAAATAGCGGGGCCGCGAACACCGGGGAGCTGTTTTTT
>NA|TRBV18|NA|TRBJ1-1
CASSVQGNTEAFF
TGTGCCAGCTCCGTACAGGGGAACACTGAAGCTTTCTTT
>few|TRBV27|TRBD1|TRBJ1-5
CASSPSRRTGTGSTYSNQPQHF
TGTGCCAGCAGTCCCTCCCGGCGGACTGGGACAGGCTCCACCTATAGCAATCAGCCCCAGCATTTT
>NA|TRBV7-3|NA|TRBJ1-4
CASSSQHGNEKLFF
TGTGCCAGCAGCTCTCAACATGGTAATGAAAAACTGTTTTTT
>NA|TRBV6-6|NA|TRBJ1-1
CASSPTLRQGTNTEAFF
TGTGCCAGCAGTCCTACCCTCCGCCAGGGGACGAACACTGAAGCTTTCTTT
>NA|TRBV3-1/TRBV3-2|TRBD1|TRBJ2-7
CASSPTWTGHHEQYF
TGTGCCAGCAGCCCTACCTGGACAGGGCACCACGAGCAGTACTTC
>once|TRBV18|TRBD1|TRBJ1-2
CASSPGQDIYGYTF
TGTGCCAGCTCACCGGGACAGGATATTTATGGCTACACCTTC
>NA|TRBV5-1|TRBD2|TRBJ2-1
CASSLAASSYNEQFF
TGCGCCAGCAGCCTAGCGGCGAGCTCCTACAATGAGCAGTTCTTC
>NA|TRBV7-9|NA|TRBJ2-2
CASSTRPSQGRVGELFF
TGTGCCAGCAGCACAAGGCCATCCCAGGGGCGCGTCGGGGAGCTGTTTTTT
>NA|TRBV5-1|TRBD2|TRBJ2-3
CASSLTSGGAAQYF
TGCGCCAGCAGCTTGACCTCGGGGGGGGCGGCGCAGTATTTT
>NA|TRBV3-1/TRBV3-2|NA|TRBJ1-2
CASSQLLGTPYGYTF
TGTGCCAGCAGCCAGCTACTTGGGACACCCTATGGCTACACCTTC
>NA|TRBV12-3/TRBV12-4|NA|TRBJ1-1
CASGSRAEAFF
TGTGCCAGCGGCTCGAGGGCTGAAGCTTTCTTT
>few|TRBV18|NA|TRBJ1-4
CASSEWAGGSTNEKLFF
TGTGCCAGCTCAGAGTGGGCAGGAGGCTCAACTAATGAAAAACTGTTTTTT
>NA|TRBV11-2|TRBD2|TRBJ2-7
CASSTGRGEGYEQYF
TGTGCCAGCAGCACAGGCCGGGGGGAGGGCTACGAGCAGTACTTC
>few|TRBV19|TRBD1|TRBJ2-3
CASGTGVPDTQYF
TGTGCCAGTGGGACAGGGGTTCCAGATACGCAGTATTTT
>NA|TRBV5-1|NA|TRBJ1-4
CASSLAGTNEKLFF
TGCGCCAGCAGCTTGGCCGGAACTAATGAAAAACTGTTTTTT
>few|TRBV3-1/TRBV3-2|TRBD1|TRBJ2-2
CASSQKTGVDTGELFF
TGTGCCAGCAGCCAAAAGACAGGGGTCGACACCGGGGAGCTGTTTTTT
>NA|TRBV2|TRBD1|TRBJ2-3
CASSRGQRTDTQYF
TGTGCCAGCAGTAGGGGGCAGAGAACAGATACGCAGTATTTT
>NA|TRBV11-3|TRBD2|TRBJ2-3
CASSRLAGGSTDTQYF
TGTGCCAGCTCTCGGCTAGCGGGGGGTAGCACAGATACGCAGTATTTT
>NA|TRBV27|NA|TRBJ2-6
CASSLSPGRQDGANVLTF
TGTGCCAGCAGTTTATCCCCCGGCCGACAGGATGGGGCCAACGTCCTGACTTTC
>NA|TRBV7-8|TRBD1|TRBJ1-6
CASRRWGTEDSPLHF
TGTGCCAGCAGGAGGTGGGGGACAGAGGATTCACCCCTCCACTTT
>few|TRBV3-1/TRBV3-2|TRBD2|TRBJ2-3
CASSQQLAGGNPTQYF
TGTGCCAGCAGCCAACAACTAGCGGGGGGCAACCCAACGCAGTATTTT
>NA|TRBV7-2|NA|TRBJ2-3
CASSLGQGSTDTQYF
TGTGCCAGCAGCTTAGGGCAGGGGAGCACAGATACGCAGTATTTT
>NA|TRBV5-1|TRBD1|TRBJ1-6
CASSLSVIDRGNSPLHF
TGCGCCAGCAGCTTAAGCGTCATTGACAGGGGTAACTCACCCCTCCACTTT
>NA|TRBV24-1|NA|TRBJ1-5
CATSDLPGIAGPPKTGWVQPQHF
TGTGCCACCAGTGATTTGCCCGGTATCGCGGGTCCCCCAAAAACAGGGTGGGTTCAGCCCCAGCATTTT
>NA|TRBV10-3|NA|TRBJ1-4
CAISVSGSTNEKLFF
TGTGCCATCAGCGTCAGCGGGTCAACTAATGAAAAACTGTTTTTT
>NA|TRBV6-5|NA|TRBJ1-3
CASSSGQSSGNTIYF
TGTGCCAGCAGCTCCGGACAGTCCTCTGGAAACACCATATATTTT
>NA|TRBV9|NA|TRBJ1-4
CASSVGAFATNEKLFF
TGTGCCAGCAGCGTAGGAGCTTTTGCAACTAATGAAAAACTGTTTTTT
>NA|TRBV3-1/TRBV3-2|TRBD2|TRBJ2-5
CASSQGGGGAGETQYF
TGTGCCAGCAGCCAAGGAGGCGGGGGGGCCGGAGAGACCCAGTACTTC
>NA|TRBV7-7|TRBD1|TRBJ2-2
CASSLRQGGTGELFF
TGTGCCAGCAGCTTAAGACAGGGCGGAACCGGGGAGCTGTTTTTT
>NA|TRBV11-2|NA|TRBJ2-2
CASSGVRPGELFF
TGTGCCAGCTCGGGAGTTAGGCCCGGGGAGCTGTTTTTT
>once|TRBV10-3|NA|TRBJ1-2
CAGGGTQDGYTF
TGTGCCGGGGGGGGGACACAGGATGGCTACACCTTC
>once|TRBV11-2|NA|TRBJ1-6
CASTLNRAPNSPLHF
TGTGCCAGCACTTTAAACAGGGCCCCAAATTCACCCCTCCACTTT
>NA|TRBV9|NA|TRBJ2-2
CASSVAPLPPNTGELFF
TGTGCCAGCAGCGTAGCTCCACTGCCTCCGAACACCGGGGAGCTGTTTTTT
>NA|TRBV6-5|TRBD1|TRBJ1-6
CASRQQGSSPLHF
TGTGCCAGCAGACAACAGGGGAGTTCACCCCTCCACTTT
>NA|TRBV12-3/TRBV12-4|NA|TRBJ1-1
CASSHGGEAFF
TGTGCCAGCAGTCATGGCGGGGAAGCTTTCTTT
>NA|TRBV2|TRBD1|TRBJ1-1
CASSEWGQGGTLAFF
TGTGCCAGCAGTGAGTGGGGACAGGGCGGTACGTTGGCTTTCTTT
>NA|TRBV5-1|NA|TRBJ2-5
CASSGDFQETQYF
TGCGCCAGCAGCGGGGACTTCCAAGAGACCCAGTACTTC
>NA|TRBV7-8|TRBD1|TRBJ1-1
CASSFQGGTEAFF
TGTGCCAGCAGCTTTCAGGGGGGCACTGAAGCTTTCTTT
>NA|TRBV28|NA|TRBJ1-2
CASSGGAQYYGYTF
TGTGCCAGCAGTGGAGGGGCCCAATACTATGGCTACACCTTC
>NA|TRBV10-3|NA|TRBJ2-2
CAISRDSQRLTGELFF
TGTGCCATCAGTAGGGACTCCCAGAGATTAACCGGGGAGCTGTTTTTT
>NA|TRBV5-1|TRBD1|TRBJ1-2
CASSLVGQGADGYTF
TGCGCCAGCAGCTTGGTTGGGCAGGGGGCGGATGGCTACACCTTC